Listed here are 18 T cell receptor beta chains from one sample, sequenced in a study of cytomegalovirus exposure and HLA in healthy donors. 13 Jbeta primers and 60 Vbeta primers were used for the PCR. Here immunoSEQ multiplex PCR was the method, and the copy in TCRdb shows in-frame clones only, minus some. The sample consists of about 140,000 clones, approximately 67% of them appearing once. What was sequenced was PBMCs. Receptors originate from a woman aged 60 to 75 in good health and CMV-seronegative.

This clone was counted only a few times. The chain is built from TRBV5-1 and TRBJ1-5; maybe TRBD1 (5 bases). Trimming stripped 4 bases from V and 7 bases from J, with 12 bases between. This CDR3 comprises 13 residues. CDR1 is SGHRS, CDR2 YFSETQ, per germline. In DNA, the CDR3 is TGCGCCAGCAGCCGGGAGTCAGGGCAGCCCCAGCATTTT. Amino acid sequence: CASSRESGQPQHF.

The chain carries TRBV5-1 and TRBJ2-5, with D hard to call. CDR1 and CDR2 from the germline V gene are SGHRS and YFSETQ. Between the trimmed V and J ends, which lost 2 bases and 5 bases, there was a span of 10 bases. The CDR3 contains 13 residues. The CDR3 loop is CASSLIRAETQYF. The CDR3 DNA follows: TGCGCCAGCAGCTTAATACGTGCGGAGACCCAGTACTTC.

The V and J genes are TRBV5-1 and TRBJ2-2, with D possibly matching TRBD1 (6 bases). The CDR3 contains 15 residues. The V gene lost 3 bases and the J gene lost 5 bases, with 14 bases spanning the gap. CDR1 is SGHRS and CDR2 is YFSETQ in the germline V gene. CDR3 protein: CASSSNLQGTGELFF. In DNA form, the CDR3 reads TGCGCCAGCAGCTCGAACCTACAGGGAACCGGGGAGCTGTTTTTT.

The chain recombines TRBV28 with TRBJ2-7; 11 nucleotides agree with TRBD2. This CDR3 comprises 16 residues. V dropped 2 bases and J dropped 0; count of bases not matched to a gene: 3. The germline CDR1 and CDR2 sequences are MDHEN and SYDVKM. CDR3 in DNA: TGTGCCAGCAGTTTAATAGGGACTAGCGGCTCCTACGAGCAGTACTTC. Translation: CASSLIGTSGSYEQYF.

Regarding this clone: The same CDR3 arises from other DNA sequences in this sample as well. The V call is TRBV27, the J call TRBJ2-7, with D unclear. Trimming took 5 bases from V and 0 from J, leaving 11 bases between them. Germline V gene lookup returns CDR1 MNHEY and CDR2 SMNVEV (reference sequence). CDR3 length equals 14 residues. CDR3 protein: CASSPRVVSYEQYF. Here the CDR3 DNA reads TGTGCCAGCAGTCCACGGGTCGTCTCCTACGAGCAGTACTTC.

V gene TRBV5-1 combines with J gene TRBJ2-3; possibly TRBD2 for D (6 bases). From germline, CDR1 is SGHRS and CDR2 YFSETQ. Trimming took off 4 bases at V and 2 bases at J, with 17 bases between the two ends. The CDR3 sequence is 16 residues long. CDR3 in DNA: TGCGCCAGCAGCCTGGGAGTCGGCGGGGCCACAGATACGCAGTATTTT. It specifies CASSLGVGGATDTQYF.

CDR3 sequence reads: CASSSLAGGLEQFF. In DNA, the CDR3 is TGTGCCAGCAGTTCTTTAGCGGGGGGGCTTGAGCAGTTCTTC. The V gene is TRBV27, the J gene TRBJ2-1, with 11 bases lining up with TRBD2. The CDR3 has 14 amino acids. V dropped 4 bases and J dropped 9; count of bases not matched to a gene: 5. Germline V gene lookup returns CDR1 MNHEY and CDR2 SMNVEV (reference sequence).

This chain connects TRBV5-6 to TRBJ1-1; 12 positions match TRBD1. The germline gives CDR1 SGHDT, CDR2 YYEEEE. The junction had 6 bases not matched to a gene; V was cut back by 3 bases and J by 6 bases. The CDR3 extends over 15 amino acids. CDR3: CASSSGQGANPEAFF. The CDR3 DNA is TGTGCCAGCAGCTCGGGACAGGGGGCGAATCCTGAAGCTTTCTTT. The complete variable domain, with remaining parts taken from reference TRBV5-6 and TRBJ1-1, reads DAGVTQSPTHLIKTRGQQVTLRCSPKSGHDTVSWYQQALGQGPQFIFQYYEEEERQRGNFPDRFSGHQFPNYSSELNVNALLLGDSALYLCASSSGQGANPEAFFGQGTRLTVV.

This clone was counted between two and nine times. The chain couples TRBV5-1 to TRBJ2-1, with 11 positions matching TRBD1. CDR1 and CDR2 (germline): SGHRS, YFSETQ. Trimming cost V 4 bases and J 3 bases; bases outside gene matches: 3. The length of the CDR3 is 15 residues. As DNA, the CDR3 is TGCGCCAGCAGCCGGGACAGGGGGTTCTACAATGAGCAGTTCTTC. As protein: CASSRDRGFYNEQFF.

The chain is built from TRBV15 and TRBJ2-5; TRBD1 aligns across 7 bases. V was clipped by 5 bases and J by 2 bases; unmatched bases: 5. Looked up from germline, CDR1 is LNHNV and CDR2 is YYDKDF (reference sequence). CDR3 size: 14 residues. In nucleotides, the CDR3 is TGTGCCACCAGCGCCCCGGGACAGCAAGAGACCCAGTACTTC. This gives the protein CATSAPGQQETQYF. The entire variable domain, with the rest obtained from reference TRBV15 and TRBJ2-5, is as follows: DAMVIQNPRYQVTQFGKPVTLSCSQTLNHNVMYWYQQKSSQAPKLLFHYYDKDFNNEADTPDNFQSRRPNTSFCFLDIRSPGLGDTAMYLCATSAPGQQETQYFGPGTRLLVL.

The chain links TRBV5-6 to TRBJ2-1; 12 positions match TRBD2. Germline CDR1 reads SGHDT; CDR2 reads YYEEEE. The CDR3 is 16 amino acids. With V trimmed by 8 bases and J by 3 bases, 9 bases remained unmatched. In DNA, the CDR3 is TGTGCCAGTCTTCGACTAGCGGGAGTCATCTACAATGAGCAGTTCTTC. Protein product: CASLRLAGVIYNEQFF.

This clone was counted a few times. The rearrangement joins TRBV7-6 to TRBJ2-3; D is perhaps TRBD1 (5 bases). The CDR3 contains 16 residues. Per the germline V gene, CDR1 is SGHVS and CDR2 is FNYEAQ. Trimming took 1 base from V and 3 from J, leaving 14 bases between them. This CDR3 is CASSLVVAGLTDTQYF. The CDR3 region has the DNA TGTGCCAGCAGCTTAGTAGTCGCAGGGTTGACAGATACGCAGTATTTT.

The gene calls are TRBV7-2 and TRBJ2-5; a weak D match, TRBD2 (7 bases). Germline V gives CDR1 SGHTA, CDR2 FQGNSA. This CDR3 region has 14 residues. V dropped 3 bases and J dropped 2 bases, with 10 bases sitting between them. The chain's CDR3 is CASSLRGRQETQYF. The CDR3 DNA sequence: TGTGCCAGCAGCTTGCGGGGGCGGCAAGAGACCCAGTACTTC.

The chain recombines TRBV5-1 with TRBJ2-3; 8 bases agree with TRBD2. With 0 bases clipped from V and 5 bases from J, the junction kept 14 bases outside the gene matches. The CDR3 totals 18 residues. The germline gives CDR1 SGHRS, CDR2 YFSETQ. This CDR3 is CASSLALDLGTRGDTQYF. Written as DNA, the CDR3 is TGCGCCAGCAGCTTGGCCCTGGATTTGGGGACTAGGGGAGATACGCAGTATTTT. The full variable domain, with the rest looked up from reference TRBV5-1 and TRBJ2-3, is KAGVTQTPRYLIKTRGQQVTLSCSPISGHRSVSWYQQTPGQGLQFLFEYFSETQRNKGNFPGRFSGRQFSNSRSEMNVSTLELGDSALYLCASSLALDLGTRGDTQYFGPGTRLTVL.

This sequence joins TRBV27 and TRBJ1-5; 7 bases are a match to TRBD1. J gave up 2 bases and V 6 bases, and 10 bases lay outside the gene matches. This CDR3 region has 16 residues. Germline CDR1 is MNHEY and CDR2 is SMNVEV (reference sequence). The CDR3 DNA reads TGTGCCAGCAGGGGCTTGACAGGGACTGGCAATCAGCCCCAGCATTTT. It codes for CASRGLTGTGNQPQHF.

The V call is TRBV5-4, the J call TRBJ2-5; maybe TRBD2 (5 bases). The end of the DNA aligns better with TRBJ2-7, so the J call may be wrong. Germline V gene sequence: CDR1 SGHNT, CDR2 YYREEE (reference sequence). The CDR3 runs to 16 residues. The CDR3: CASSLGWQRTSYEQYF. The CDR3 DNA is TGTGCCAGCAGCTTGGGTTGGCAGCGGACGTCTTACGAGCAGTACTTC.

The chain combines TRBV29-1 with TRBJ2-7; 7 bases match TRBD1. V was clipped by 7 bases and J by 3 bases; unmatched bases: 6. The germline CDR1 and CDR2 sequences are SQVTM and ANQGSEA. This CDR3 is built from 12 residues. The CDR3 nucleotides read TGCAGCGCCAGACAGGGATTCTACGAGCAGTACTTC. Translated: CSARQGFYEQYF.

V is TRBV14 and J is TRBJ2-7; 7 bases fit TRBD2. V gave up 4 bases and J gave up 0 bases; unmatched junction bases: 6. The CDR3 has 15 amino acids. Germline values: CDR1 SGHDN, CDR2 FVKESK. The CDR3 coding sequence is TGTGCCAGCAGCCTTCTGGGGGGGAGCTCCTACGAGCAGTACTTC. It codes for CASSLLGGSSYEQYF.